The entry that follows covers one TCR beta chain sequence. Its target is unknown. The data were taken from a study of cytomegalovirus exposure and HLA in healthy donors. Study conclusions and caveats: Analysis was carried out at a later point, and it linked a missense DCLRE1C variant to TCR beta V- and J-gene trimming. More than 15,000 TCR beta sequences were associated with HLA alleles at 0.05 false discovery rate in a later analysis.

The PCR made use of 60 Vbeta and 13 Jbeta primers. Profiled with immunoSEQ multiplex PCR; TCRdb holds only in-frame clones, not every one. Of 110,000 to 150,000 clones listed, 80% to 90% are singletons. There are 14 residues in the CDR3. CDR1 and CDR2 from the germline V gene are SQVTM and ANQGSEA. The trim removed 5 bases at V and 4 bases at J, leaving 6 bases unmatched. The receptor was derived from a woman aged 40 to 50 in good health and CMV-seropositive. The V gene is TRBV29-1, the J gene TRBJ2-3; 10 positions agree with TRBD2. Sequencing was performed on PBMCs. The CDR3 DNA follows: TGCAGCGTTATACTAGCGGGGTTATCAGATACGCAGTATTTT. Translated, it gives CSVILAGLSDTQYF.